This T cell receptor (beta chain) was sequenced during a study of T cell repertoires in cytomegalovirus infection. Across the study: Selected CMV epitopes included recently identified HLA-C-restricted ones as well as well-studied HLA-B-restricted ones. Indications came from public TCR beta signatures; they pointed to CMV infection and to a matching HLA type.

One entry per CDR3 protein results from TCRdb running MiXCR on the reads. Of roughly 920,000 distinct CDR3 sequences in the sample, around a third were seen once. This clonotype was seen more than once but under ten times. Its antigen is unidentified. Study-wide results and limits: Across the ex vivo response, the dominant clonotypes were HLA-C-restricted CMV-specific TCR beta clonotypes. The cumulative frequency of public TCR beta families distinguished individuals who carried CMV together with the relevant HLA.

The germline V gene has CDR1 SGHNT and CDR2 YENEEA. V shed 4 bases and J shed 5 bases, with 17 bases lying between them. The CDR3 length is 15 residues. The sequencing here drew on cultured CD8+ T cells from PBMCs, taken from culture after CMV antigen stimulation. The chain employs TRBV11-3 and TRBJ1-1, with D hard to call. This TCR came from a human donor in good health (CMV status not recorded). Some clones in this sample may be carry-over from other donors' samples. CDR3 loop: CASSSRSGARTEAFF. The CDR3 nucleotides are TGTGCCAGCAGCTCCCGCTCCGGAGCAAGGACTGAAGCTTTCTTT.